The clone carrying this TCR beta chain was seen many times. Its antigen is not known. Described time point: patch test 3, about 24 weeks after DPC sensitization. The treatment denotes: therapeutic diphenylcyclopropenone sensitization with weekly scalp DPC. The drawing of blood occurred before each patch test was applied. TCRdb independently ran MiXCR on the RACE reads; one entry per CDR3 protein. The sample consists of around 70,000 distinct CDR3 sequences, 8.5% to 14% of them appearing once. Germline V lookup: CDR1 SGHTA, CDR2 FQGNSA. Trimming removed 4 bases at V and 4 bases at J, with 8 bases between. CDR3 length equals 14 residues. The source of the sample is a study of human T cells and chemical hapten exposure. Study overall: For sensitization, 2% DPC was applied to an approximately 2 cm by approximately 2 cm patch of upper inner arm skin. Points from the study as a whole: PT1 expanded TCR counts correlated positively with patch test score. High-frequency TCRs, those above 1 in 1000, stayed the same after DPC sensitization.

This chain connects TRBV7-2 to TRBJ2-6; tentatively, D is TRBD1 or TRBD2 (5 bases each). This TCR derives from a woman in her 50s with alopecia areata. Some clones in this sample may be carry-over from other donors' samples. Sequenced material: whole blood, taken in connection with sensitization to the hapten diphenylcyclopropenone (DPC). CDR3: CASSSGRGANVLTF. The CDR3 nucleotides read TGTGCCAGCAGCTCGGGACGGGGGGCCAACGTCCTGACTTTC. Based on the CDR3 plus reference TRBV7-2 and TRBJ2-6, the full variable domain is GAGVSQSPSNKVTEKGKDVELRCDPISGHTALYWYRQSLGQGLEFLIYFQGNSAPDKSGLPSDRFSAERTGGSVSTLTIQRTQQEDSAVYLCASSSGRGANVLTFGAGSRLTVL.